A selection of T cell receptor beta chains follows, all from one sample in a study of T-cell reconstitution after alpha-beta-depleted transplantation in children. Each CDR3 protein gets one entry after TCRdb re-called the PCR reads with MiXCR. The sample holds 200,000 to 300,000 distinct CDR3 sequences; around 11% are singletons and the top ten take around 3%. Sequenced here: PBMCs from the stem cell graft donor, sampled from the stem cell graft. Source of these receptors: a human donor who donated a stem cell graft to a child with acute lymphoblastic leukemia. Both conserved end residues are part of each CDR3. The order of the fields is CDR3 length, J gene, V gene, CDR3 protein.

length: 15
J: TRBJ1-5
V: TRBV6-2/TRBV6-3
CDR3: CASSRTGGGGQPQHF

length: 13
J: TRBJ2-7
V: TRBV29-1
CDR3: CSVLSGVRYEQYF

length: 14
J: TRBJ2-7
V: TRBV19
CDR3: CASRNRGEAGEQYF

length: 15
J: TRBJ2-7
V: TRBV5-1
CDR3: CASSPLSGGKGEQYF

length: 13
J: TRBJ1-4
V: TRBV25-1
CDR3: CASRYGSNEKLFF

length: 16
J: TRBJ1-5
V: TRBV7-9
CDR3: CASSLAIGGGLQPQHF

length: 13
J: TRBJ1-1
V: TRBV20-1
CDR3: CSAADGGVTEAFF

length: 12
J: TRBJ1-5
V: TRBV12-3/TRBV12-4
CDR3: CAVRGGNQPQHF

length: 14
J: TRBJ2-5
V: TRBV20-1
CDR3: CSARDKGVGETQYF

length: 12
J: TRBJ2-5
V: TRBV6-1
CDR3: CATTTRQETQYF

length: 15
J: TRBJ2-7
V: TRBV28
CDR3: CASSFRGVTIYEQYF

length: 14
J: TRBJ1-4
V: TRBV20-1
CDR3: CSAPGPTTNEKLFF

length: 14
J: TRBJ1-4
V: TRBV5-1
CDR3: CASSFRTGGEKLFF

length: 16
J: TRBJ2-7
V: TRBV10-3
CDR3: CAISEGPSSQAYEQYF

length: 14
J: TRBJ2-7
V: TRBV20-1
CDR3: CSALPGQTYLEQYF

length: 15
J: TRBJ2-3
V: TRBV4-3
CDR3: CASSQLADYTDTQYF

length: 13
J: TRBJ2-3
V: TRBV19
CDR3: CASRPSSTDTQYF